This T cell receptor (beta chain) was recorded in a study of OX40 agonist ivuxolimab in advanced cancers. Study-wide context: The patients received agonistic anti-OX40 (CD134) antibody ivuxolimab.

The CDR3 extends over 11 amino acids. V was shortened by 5 bases and J by 3 bases, with 8 bases between the two germline ends. The V gene's germline CDR1 is DFQATT and CDR2 SNEGSKA (reference sequence). Only in-frame clones appear in the TCRdb table, and some are missing; sequencing was by immunoSEQ multiplex PCR. This sample has 77,000 or so clones, with 89% found just once. The chain couples TRBV20-1 to TRBJ2-7; D perhaps matches TRBD2 (5 bases). The material sequenced was CD4+ or CD8+ T cells sorted from blood, taken in a trial of the OX40 agonist ivuxolimab. The receptor was derived from an adult with an advanced solid tumor such as melanoma, head and neck, liver or kidney cancer. The CDR3 loop reads CSAGRDYEQYF. CDR3 sequence (DNA): TGCAGTGCTGGCCGGGACTACGAGCAGTACTTC.